This T cell receptor beta chain was obtained from a study of blood T cell repertoires in COVID-19. TCRdb's table, derived via immunoSEQ multiplex PCR, lists solely in-frame clones and lacks some. The sample shows 100,000 to 150,000 clones, around nine tenths of them seen only once. This CDR3 is 22 amino acids long. V lost 0 bases to trimming and J lost 4 bases; unmatched junction nucleotides: 21. Looked up from germline, CDR1 is SGHVS and CDR2 is FQNEAQ. This receptor was taken from a woman older than 75 with acute or convalescent COVID-19. What was sequenced was peripheral blood. The chain joins TRBV7-8 to TRBJ2-1, with TRBD2 matching over 10 bases. This CDR3 reads CASSLARIASGSPRIKYNEQFF. In DNA, the CDR3 is TGTGCCAGCAGCTTAGCGAGAATTGCTAGCGGGAGTCCCCGAATAAAATACAATGAGCAGTTCTTC.